Described below is a single T cell receptor beta chain sequence and its context. Study processing details: How many nucleated cells were present was estimated from reference gene primer amplification. Assay used: immunoSEQ multiplex PCR; TCRdb lists only in-frame clones, some missing. The V and J calls and the clone size are those of that table, but D and trimming were determined from the DNA. The sample shows 90,000 to 120,000 clones, about 90% of them seen only once. The sample belongs to a study of blood T cell repertoires in COVID-19. Study as a whole: Some COVID-19 samples were acute and others convalescent; all came from the United States, Italy and Spain. The analysed material was cDNA or gDNA that came from T cells, B-cell-depleted T cells, or PBMCs.

The CDR3 extends over 13 amino acids. The germline CDR1 and CDR2 sequences are SEHNR and FQNEAQ (reference sequence). V shed 2 bases and J shed 5 bases, with 6 bases lying between them. The source material was peripheral blood. The sequence was obtained from a woman aged 30 to 39 with acute or convalescent COVID-19. The chain combines TRBV7-9 with TRBJ2-2; the D gene is possibly TRBD1 (5 bases). The CDR3 DNA follows: TGTGCCAGCAGCTTACAGGGTACCGGGGAGCTGTTTTTT. This gives the protein CASSLQGTGELFF. Filled out from reference TRBV7-9 and TRBJ2-2, the complete variable domain reads DTGVSQNPRHKITKRGQNVTFRCDPISEHNRLYWYRQTLGQGPEFLTYFQNEAQLEKSRLLSDRFSAERPKGSFSTLEIQRTEQGDSAMYLCASSLQGTGELFFGEGSRLTVL.